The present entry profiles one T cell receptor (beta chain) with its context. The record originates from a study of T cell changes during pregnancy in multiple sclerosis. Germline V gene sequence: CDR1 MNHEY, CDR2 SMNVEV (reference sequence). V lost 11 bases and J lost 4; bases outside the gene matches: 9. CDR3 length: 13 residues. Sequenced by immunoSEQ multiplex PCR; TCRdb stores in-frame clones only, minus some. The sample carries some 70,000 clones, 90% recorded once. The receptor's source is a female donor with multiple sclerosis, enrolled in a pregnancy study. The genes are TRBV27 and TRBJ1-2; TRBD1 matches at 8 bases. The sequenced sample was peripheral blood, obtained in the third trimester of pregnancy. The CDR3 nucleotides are TGTGCCGCTTCCCAGGGGGCCCTCTATGGCTACACCTTC. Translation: CAASQGALYGYTF.